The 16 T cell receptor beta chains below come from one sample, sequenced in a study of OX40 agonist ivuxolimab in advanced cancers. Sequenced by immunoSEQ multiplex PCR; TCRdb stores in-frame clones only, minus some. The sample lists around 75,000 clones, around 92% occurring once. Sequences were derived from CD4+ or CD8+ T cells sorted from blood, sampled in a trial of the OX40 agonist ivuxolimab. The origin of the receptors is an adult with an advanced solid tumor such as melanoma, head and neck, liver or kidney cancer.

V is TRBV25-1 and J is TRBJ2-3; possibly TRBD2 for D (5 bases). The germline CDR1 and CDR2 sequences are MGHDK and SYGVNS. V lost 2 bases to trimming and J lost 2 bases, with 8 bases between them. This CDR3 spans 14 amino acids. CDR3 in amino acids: CASSEQLVTDTQYF. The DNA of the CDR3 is TGTGCCAGCAGTGAACAACTAGTCACAGATACGCAGTATTTT.

The CDR3 here is CASSYSTGDTQYF. The CDR3 DNA reads TGTGCCAGCAGTTACTCGACGGGAGATACGCAGTATTTT. The chain has TRBV6-5 and TRBJ2-3, with D uncertain. Trimming cost V 0 bases and J 5 bases, with 6 bases left between them. This CDR3 has 13 amino acids. Germline CDR1 is MNHEY and CDR2 is SVGAGI.

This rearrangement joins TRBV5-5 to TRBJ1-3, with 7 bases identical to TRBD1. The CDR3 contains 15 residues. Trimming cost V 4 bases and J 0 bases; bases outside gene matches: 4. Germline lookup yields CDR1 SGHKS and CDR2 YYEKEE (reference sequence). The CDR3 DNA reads TGTGCCAGCAGCCGGACAGGCCCCTCTGGAAACACCATATATTTT. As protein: CASSRTGPSGNTIYF.

Here the CDR3 DNA reads TGTGCCAGCAGTCAGGACGGCCTCGGAGAGACCCAGTACTTC. Amino acids: CASSQDGLGETQYF. J is TRBJ2-5 and V is TRBV2; D is unclear. The V gene's germline CDR1 is SNHLY and CDR2 FYNNEI. Trimming shortened V by 5 bases and J by 4 bases, and 14 bases separated the two germline ends. The CDR3 runs 14 residues.

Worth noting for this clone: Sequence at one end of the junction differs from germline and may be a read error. The CDR3 nucleotides read TGTGCCGGCAGTTACGACGGCGGCGGTCCCTACGAGCAGTACTTC. It encodes CAGSYDGGGPYEQYF. The chain uses TRBV6-5 and TRBJ2-7; D gene ambiguous. The length of the CDR3 is 15 residues. Germline CDR1 is MNHEY and CDR2 is SVGAGI.

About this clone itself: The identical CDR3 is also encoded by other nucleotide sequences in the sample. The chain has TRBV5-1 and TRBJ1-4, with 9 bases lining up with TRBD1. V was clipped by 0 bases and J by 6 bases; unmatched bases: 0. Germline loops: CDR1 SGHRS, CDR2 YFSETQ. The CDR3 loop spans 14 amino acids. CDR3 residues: CASSLGQGDEKLFF. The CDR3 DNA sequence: TGCGCCAGCAGCTTGGGACAGGGGGATGAAAAACTGTTTTTT. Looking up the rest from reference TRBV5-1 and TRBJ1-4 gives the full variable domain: KAGVTQTPRYLIKTRGQQVTLSCSPISGHRSVSWYQQTPGQGLQFLFEYFSETQRNKGNFPGRFSGRQFSNSRSEMNVSTLELGDSALYLCASSLGQGDEKLFFGSGTQLSVL.

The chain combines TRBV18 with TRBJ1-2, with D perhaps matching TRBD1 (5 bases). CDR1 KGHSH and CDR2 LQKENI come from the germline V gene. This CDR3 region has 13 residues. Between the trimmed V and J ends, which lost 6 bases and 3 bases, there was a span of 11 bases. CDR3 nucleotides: TGTGCCAGCTCCCGGGACGTAGACTATGGCTACACCTTC. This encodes CASSRDVDYGYTF.

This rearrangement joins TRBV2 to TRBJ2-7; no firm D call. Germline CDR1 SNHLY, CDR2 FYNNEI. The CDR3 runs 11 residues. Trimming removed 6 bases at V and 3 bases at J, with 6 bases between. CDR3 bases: TGTGCCAGCAGCTACCACTACGAGCAGTACTTC. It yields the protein CASSYHYEQYF.

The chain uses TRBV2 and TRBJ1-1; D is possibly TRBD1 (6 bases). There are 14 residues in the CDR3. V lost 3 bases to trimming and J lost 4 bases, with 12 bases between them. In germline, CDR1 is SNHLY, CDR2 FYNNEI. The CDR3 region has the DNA TGTGCCAGCAGTGATGAGGGGGATAGCACTGAAGCTTTCTTT. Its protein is CASSDEGDSTEAFF.

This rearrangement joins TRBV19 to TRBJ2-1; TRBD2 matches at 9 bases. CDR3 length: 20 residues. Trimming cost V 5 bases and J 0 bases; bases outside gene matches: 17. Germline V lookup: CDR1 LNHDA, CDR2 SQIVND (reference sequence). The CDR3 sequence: CASSPRRGSGGRSSYNEQFF. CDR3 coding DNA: TGTGCCAGTAGTCCCCGCCGGGGTAGCGGGGGCCGAAGCTCCTACAATGAGCAGTTCTTC.

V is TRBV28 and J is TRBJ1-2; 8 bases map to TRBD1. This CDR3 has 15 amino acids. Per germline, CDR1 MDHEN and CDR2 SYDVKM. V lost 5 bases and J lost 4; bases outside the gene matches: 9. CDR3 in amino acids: CASSAGTGRTYGYTF. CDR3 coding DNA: TGTGCCAGCAGTGCCGGGACAGGACGTACCTATGGCTACACCTTC.

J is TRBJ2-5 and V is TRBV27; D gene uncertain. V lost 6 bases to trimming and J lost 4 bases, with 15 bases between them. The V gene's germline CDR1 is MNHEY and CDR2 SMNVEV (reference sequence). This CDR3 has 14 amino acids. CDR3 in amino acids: CASSLVSYGETQYF. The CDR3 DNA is TGTGCCAGCAGCCTAGTCTCCTATGGAGAGACCCAGTACTTC.

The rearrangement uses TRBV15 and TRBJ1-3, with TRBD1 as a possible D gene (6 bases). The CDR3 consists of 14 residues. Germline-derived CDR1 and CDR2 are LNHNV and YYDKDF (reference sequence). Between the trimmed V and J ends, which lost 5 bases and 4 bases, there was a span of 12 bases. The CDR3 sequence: CATSLRGAGNTIYF. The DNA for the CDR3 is TGTGCCACCAGCCTCCGGGGGGCAGGAAACACCATATATTTT.

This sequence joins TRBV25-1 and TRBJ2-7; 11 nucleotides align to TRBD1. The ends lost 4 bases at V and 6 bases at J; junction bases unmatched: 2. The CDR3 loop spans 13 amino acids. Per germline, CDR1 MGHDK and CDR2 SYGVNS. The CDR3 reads CASSAGTGGEQYF. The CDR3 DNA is TGTGCCAGCAGTGCTGGGACAGGGGGCGAGCAGTACTTC.

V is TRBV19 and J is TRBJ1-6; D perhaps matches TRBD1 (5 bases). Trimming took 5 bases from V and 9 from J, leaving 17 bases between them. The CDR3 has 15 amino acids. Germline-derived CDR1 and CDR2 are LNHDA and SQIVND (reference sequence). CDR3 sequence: CASSASRGSGSPLHF. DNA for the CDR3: TGTGCCAGTAGTGCATCTCGGGGGTCTGGTTCACCCCTCCACTTT.

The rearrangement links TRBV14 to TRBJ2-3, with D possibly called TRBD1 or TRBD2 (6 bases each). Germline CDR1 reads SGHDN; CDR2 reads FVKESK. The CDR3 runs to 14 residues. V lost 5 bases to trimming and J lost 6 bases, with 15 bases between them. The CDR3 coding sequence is TGTGCCAGCAGCGCCCCAAGGGGGGTTGATACGCAGTATTTT. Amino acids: CASSAPRGVDTQYF. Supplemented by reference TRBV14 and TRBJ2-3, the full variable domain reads EAGVTQFPSHSVIEKGQTVTLRCDPISGHDNLYWYRRVMGKEIKFLLHFVKESKQDESGMPNNRFLAERTGGTYSTLKVQPAELEDSGVYFCASSAPRGVDTQYFGPGTRLTVL.